This note documents a single T cell receptor beta chain sequence. The data were obtained in a study of cytomegalovirus exposure and HLA in healthy donors. CDR1 and CDR2 from the germline V gene are SGHRS and YFSETQ. V lost 3 bases, J lost 2 bases, and 15 bases lay in between. There are 15 residues in the CDR3. Vbeta (60) and Jbeta (13) primers were used in the PCR. The data were produced by immunoSEQ multiplex PCR, yet TCRdb's version contains in-frame clones alone and is incomplete. The repertoire table contains about 200,000 clones. The chain couples TRBV5-1 to TRBJ2-7; D is perhaps TRBD2 (6 bases). The sequence was obtained from a girl aged 2 to 9 in good health and CMV-seropositive. The sequenced material came from PBMCs. The CDR3 protein is CASSSIPGGTYEQYF. CDR3 bases: TGCGCCAGCAGCTCCATACCCGGGGGAACCTACGAGCAGTACTTC.